These 25 T cell receptor beta chains came from one sample sequenced in a study of regulatory T cells in long-lasting Graves disease. The sample's time point: persistent/refractory GD, antithyroid drugs over 5 years with positive TRAb. From PBMCs, RNA was extracted and then used to make the TCR library. Construction of the TCR beta libraries employed iRepertoire HTBI primers in conjunction with Arm-PCR of CDR3 regions. One entry per CDR3 protein, called by TCRdb with MiXCR from the multiplex PCR reads. The sample consists of under 450,000 distinct CDR3 sequences, 20% to 25% of them appearing once. Source: peripheral blood mononuclear cells (PBMCs), taken when the disease was refractory, from a patient treated with antithyroid drugs. All receptors derive from a female donor with Graves disease.

V and J are TRBV6-2 or TRBV6-3 and TRBJ2-7; 8 positions agree with TRBD1. The CDR3 contains 14 residues. Trimming cost V 2 bases and J 2 bases; bases outside gene matches: 2. Germline V gives CDR1 MNHEY, CDR2 SVGEGT. The CDR3 protein is CASSYGDRPYEQYF. The CDR3 nucleotides read TGTGCCAGCAGTTACGGGGACAGGCCCTACGAGCAGTACTTC.

The sample holds many counts of this clonotype. V and J are TRBV28 and TRBJ1-5; D gene ambiguous. Deletions cut 3 bases from V and 0 bases from J, with 9 bases between. The germline V gene has CDR1 MDHEN and CDR2 SYDVKM. The CDR3 has 15 amino acids. CDR3 sequence reads: CASSFRGLSNQPQHF. The CDR3 DNA reads as TGTGCCAGCAGTTTCCGAGGGCTTAGCAATCAGCCCCAGCATTTT.

V is TRBV15 and J is TRBJ2-7, with TRBD2 identical over 12 bases. V was clipped by 4 bases and J by 7 bases; unmatched bases: 8. The CDR3 is 15 residues long. Per germline, CDR1 LNHNV and CDR2 YYDKDF (reference sequence). The CDR3 coding sequence is TGTGCCACCAGCAATCGACTAGCGGGAGCGGGAGAGCAGTACTTC. Translated: CATSNRLAGAGEQYF.

The CDR3 spells CASSTRGLSLSGANVLTF. CDR3 nucleotides: TGTGCCAGCAGTACAAGGGGGCTTAGTCTCTCTGGGGCCAACGTCCTGACTTTC. The chain is built from TRBV27 and TRBJ2-6; 7 nucleotides line up with TRBD1. This CDR3 has 18 amino acids. The V gene end was trimmed by 5 bases and the J gene end by 0 bases; junction bases not matched to a gene: 10. CDR1 is MNHEY, CDR2 SMNVEV, per germline (reference sequence).

The chain employs TRBV20-1 and TRBJ1-2, with D unresolved. Germline assignment: CDR1 DFQATT and CDR2 SNEGSKA (reference sequence). Trimming shortened V by 5 bases and J by 8 bases, and 18 bases separated the two germline ends. There are 13 residues in the CDR3. The CDR3 region is CSAYPEAVGGYTF. In DNA form, the CDR3 reads TGCAGTGCTTACCCGGAAGCCGTGGGAGGCTACACCTTC.

The chain is built from TRBV4-2 and TRBJ2-4; tentatively, D is TRBD1 (5 bases). The CDR3 contains 18 residues. From germline, CDR1 is LGHNA and CDR2 YNFKEQ. V was shortened by 0 bases and J by 4 bases, with 19 bases between the two germline ends. CDR3 in DNA: TGTGCCAGCAGCCAAGAATCGGCAGGGTTGGGGCCTAAAAACATTCAGTACTTC. Its protein is CASSQESAGLGPKNIQYF.

A remark on this clonotype: A much larger clone differs by one base, so this may be a read error. The rearrangement uses TRBV6-1 and TRBJ2-2; possible D gene TRBD1, 6 bases. Germline assignment: CDR1 MNHNS and CDR2 SASEGT. The CDR3 is made up of 16 amino acids. V was shortened by 3 bases and J by 2 bases, with 13 bases between the two germline ends. This CDR3 reads CASSDGRGHNTGELFF. The CDR3, as DNA: TGTGCCAGCAGTGATGGACGGGGACATAACACCGGGGAGCTGTTTTTT.

This clonotype was detected ten times or more. The rearrangement uses TRBV6-1 and TRBJ2-7; weak D call: TRBD2 (5 bases). Trimming shortened V by 6 bases and J by 0 bases, and 12 bases separated the two germline ends. This CDR3 region has 14 residues. The germline CDR1 and CDR2 sequences are MNHNS and SASEGT. The CDR3 sequence: CASSLMGSSYEQYF. Written as DNA, the CDR3 is TGTGCCAGCAGCCTCATGGGGAGCTCCTACGAGCAGTACTTC.

About this clonotype itself: The junction departs from the called germline gene at one end, perhaps through a read error. The chain carries TRBV28 and TRBJ2-7, with D hard to call. The V gene's germline CDR1 is MDHEN and CDR2 SYDVKM. The CDR3 loop spans 14 amino acids. The CDR3 spells CASSFFVSSYEQCF. Written as DNA, the CDR3 is TGTGCCAGCAGTTTCTTTGTTTCGTCCTACGAGCAGTGCTTC.

This clonotype was found many times. CDR3: CASSRQRQAALISGANVLTF. Written as DNA, the CDR3 is TGTGCCAGCAGCCGCCAAAGACAGGCGGCCCTCATATCTGGGGCCAACGTCCTGACTTTC. The rearrangement uses TRBV12-3 or TRBV12-4 and TRBJ2-6, with D possibly matching TRBD1 (6 bases). V was trimmed by 6 bases and J by 1 base, leaving 25 bases between them. This CDR3 has 20 residues.

The chain employs TRBV27 and TRBJ2-1; D is possibly TRBD2 (6 bases). The germline V gene encodes CDR1 MNHEY and CDR2 SMNVEV (reference sequence). Trimming cost V 7 bases and J 4 bases, with 17 bases left between them. The CDR3 length is 15 residues. The CDR3 coding sequence is TGTGCCAGCACCCCCCTGGCAGGAGGGTACAATGAGCAGTTCTTC. Encoded protein: CASTPLAGGYNEQFF.

Many counts were recorded for this clonotype. The gene calls are TRBV28 and TRBJ1-5; the match to TRBD1 covers 11 bases. The V gene end was trimmed by 6 bases and the J gene end by 5 bases; junction bases not matched to a gene: 9. CDR3 length equals 16 residues. Germline V lookup: CDR1 MDHEN, CDR2 SYDVKM. CDR3 bases: TGTGCCAGCAGGGTACCGGGACAGGGGGGTTATCAGCCCCAGCATTTT. Encoded protein: CASRVPGQGGYQPQHF. The complete variable domain, with remaining parts taken from reference TRBV28 and TRBJ1-5, reads DVKVTQSSRYLVKRTGEKVFLECVQDMDHENMFWYRQDPGLGLRLIYFSYDVKMKEKGDIPEGYSVSREKKERFSLILESASTNQTSMYLCASRVPGQGGYQPQHFGDGTRLSIL.

About this clonotype: This may be a read error: a much more frequent sequence differs by one nucleotide. V and J are TRBV20-1 and TRBJ2-7; D remains ambiguous. From germline, CDR1 is DFQATT and CDR2 SNEGSKA (reference sequence). CDR3 length equals 12 residues. The CDR3 is CSARRLGGEQHF. CDR3 DNA: TGCAGTGCTAGAAGGTTGGGTGGCGAGCAGCACTTC.

To note about this clonotype: A much bigger clone sits one base away, suggesting this may be a read error. The rearrangement links TRBV5-1 to TRBJ1-1; 9 bases line up with TRBD1. The CDR3 has 16 amino acids. Germline loops: CDR1 SGHRS, CDR2 YFSETQ. In DNA form, the CDR3 reads TGCGCCAGCAGCTTGGGTTGGACAGGGGAGATGGCTGAAGCTTCCTTT. It encodes CASSLGWTGEMAEASF.

This rearrangement joins TRBV9 to TRBJ1-4; 7 nucleotides agree with TRBD1. The junction had 6 bases not matched to a gene; V was cut back by 2 bases and J by 8 bases. This CDR3 has 14 amino acids. The V gene's germline CDR1 is SGDLS and CDR2 YYNGEE. CDR3 in amino acids: CASSVAGGHEKLFF. As DNA, the CDR3 is TGTGCCAGCAGCGTTGCAGGGGGACACGAAAAACTGTTTTTT.

V and J are TRBV2 and TRBJ1-5, with D maybe TRBD1 (6 bases). The CDR3 runs to 15 residues. Germline assignment: CDR1 SNHLY and CDR2 FYNNEI. The germline V and J ends were trimmed by 5 bases and 4 bases, with 15 bases remaining between them. In DNA, the CDR3 is TGTGCCAGCAGTTTAGGGCGGACAGCAAATCAGCCCCAGCATTTT. This sequence encodes CASSLGRTANQPQHF. Based on the CDR3 plus reference TRBV2 and TRBJ1-5, the full variable domain is EPEVTQTPSHQVTQMGQEVILRCVPISNHLYFYWYRQILGQKVEFLVSFYNNEISEKSEIFDDQFSVERPDGSNFTLKIRSTKLEDSAMYFCASSLGRTANQPQHFGDGTRLSIL.

V is TRBV9 and J is TRBJ2-6; TRBD1 or TRBD2 may be the D gene (7 bases each). This CDR3 is built from 18 residues. The ends were cut back, 0 bases at V and 0 bases at J, with 13 bases in the middle. Germline CDR1 reads SGDLS; CDR2 reads YYNGEE. Here the CDR3 reads CASSVGARGGSGANVLTF. CDR3 DNA: TGTGCCAGCAGCGTAGGGGCCAGGGGGGGCTCTGGGGCCAACGTCCTGACTTTC.

Points on this clonotype: A read error may produce the germline difference seen at one junction end. This chain uses TRBV11-2 with TRBJ2-5; D is perhaps TRBD2 (7 bases). CDR1 is SGHAT, CDR2 FQNNGV, per germline. The length of the CDR3 is 15 residues. The DNA for the CDR3 is TGCGCCAGCAGCCTGGGGGCTAGCGGCCAAGAGACCCAGTACTTC. Translated: CASSLGASGQETQYF. Looking up the rest from reference TRBV11-2 and TRBJ2-5 gives the full variable domain: EAGVAQSPRYKIIEKRQSVAFWCNPISGHATLYWYQQILGQGPKLLIQFQNNGVVDDSQLPKDRFSAERLKGVDSTLKIQPAKLEDSAVYLCASSLGASGQETQYFGPGTRLLVL.

This clonotype was recorded a few times. The chain carries TRBV6-2 or TRBV6-3 and TRBJ2-2; D is possibly TRBD1 (6 bases). Germline V gives CDR1 MNHEY, CDR2 SVGEGT. The CDR3 spans 14 residues. Trimming left V 4 bases short and J 1 base short, with 7 bases between. The CDR3 nucleotides are TGTGCCAGCAGTTCACAGGGGAACACCGGGGAGCTGTTTTTT. Translating gives CASSSQGNTGELFF.

Notes on this clonotype: A much larger clone differs from this one at a single base, so this may be a read error. The chain combines TRBV6-1 with TRBJ1-5, with D uncertain. Germline values: CDR1 MNHNS, CDR2 SASEGT. The V and J ends lost 8 bases and 1 base respectively, with 12 bases between them. This CDR3 comprises 14 residues. The CDR3 nucleotides are TGTGCCAGCGGAGGCAGGTGGAGCAATCAGCCCCAGCATTTT. It encodes CASGGRWSNQPQHF.

This chain connects TRBV6-1 to TRBJ2-1, with TRBD2 matching 7 bases. Germline V CDR1 and CDR2: MNHNS, SASEGT. The CDR3 loop spans 16 amino acids. V was pared by 7 bases and J by 6 bases, with 15 bases of the junction left unmatched. The CDR3 region has the DNA TGTGCCAGCAATACACCCAGGGCGGGAGCCCTCAATGAGCAGTTCTTC. This encodes CASNTPRAGALNEQFF.

This chain links TRBV6-2 or TRBV6-3 with TRBJ2-7; tentatively, D is TRBD1 or TRBD2 (7 bases each). V was shortened by 7 bases and J by 0 bases, with 19 bases between the two germline ends. The CDR3 length is 16 residues. Germline V gene data show CDR1 as MNHEY and CDR2 as SVGEGT. In nucleotides, the CDR3 is TGTGCCAGCACTCTTAGGGGGGGGGACAGCTCCTACGAGCAGTACTTC. Protein product: CASTLRGGDSSYEQYF.

This clonotype was counted many times. The chain combines TRBV7-8 with TRBJ1-2, with D perhaps TRBD1 (5 bases). The CDR3 contains 13 residues. V dropped 5 bases and J dropped 6 bases, with 13 bases sitting between them. Germline CDR1 and CDR2: SGHVS and FQNEAQ. CDR3 residues: CASSRRQGDGYTF. As DNA, the CDR3 is TGTGCCAGCAGCCGGCGGCAGGGCGATGGCTACACCTTC.

This clonotype occurred once. This sequence joins TRBV19 and TRBJ1-1; possibly TRBD1 for D (5 bases). Trimming took off 5 bases at V and 5 bases at J, with 18 bases between the two ends. This CDR3 has 15 residues. Germline CDR1 and CDR2: LNHDA and SQIVND (reference sequence). The CDR3 DNA follows: TGTGCCAGTAGTTCCGGGGCCACCGGACGTACTGAAGCTTTCTTT. Amino acid sequence: CASSSGATGRTEAFF.

This clonotype was observed a single time. This sequence joins TRBV18 and TRBJ2-3; D is unresolved. Germline loops: CDR1 KGHSH, CDR2 LQKENI. Trimming pared 4 bases from V and 0 bases from J, leaving 11 bases between. The CDR3 contains 15 residues. The CDR3 DNA follows: TGTGCCAGCTCACGAAGGGAAGGGAGCACAGATACGCAGTATTTT. This sequence encodes CASSRREGSTDTQYF. Combining the CDR3 with reference TRBV18 and TRBJ2-3 gives the whole variable domain NAGVMQNPRHLVRRRGQEARLRCSPMKGHSHVYWYRQLPEEGLKFMVYLQKENIIDESGMPKERFSAEFPKEGPSILRIQQVVRGDSAAYFCASSRREGSTDTQYFGPGTRLTVL.